Included here is one TCR beta chain sequence, with context. The data were taken from a study of blood T cell repertoires in COVID-19. This CDR3 is 13 amino acids long. Trimming took off 6 bases at V and 1 base at J, with 11 bases between the two ends. Germline values: CDR1 SQVTM, CDR2 ANQGSEA. Some clones are missing from TCRdb's copy, which holds only in-frame ones; the method was immunoSEQ multiplex PCR. The table records about 80,000 clones, about 85% of them present only once. The chain links TRBV29-1 to TRBJ2-3, with D possibly TRBD1 on 5 matching bases. What was sequenced was peripheral blood. The receptor was derived from a human donor in a cohort sampled during active COVID-19. CDR3 region: CSVLLQGTDTQYF. The CDR3 region has the DNA TGCAGCGTCCTCTTACAGGGCACAGATACGCAGTATTTT.